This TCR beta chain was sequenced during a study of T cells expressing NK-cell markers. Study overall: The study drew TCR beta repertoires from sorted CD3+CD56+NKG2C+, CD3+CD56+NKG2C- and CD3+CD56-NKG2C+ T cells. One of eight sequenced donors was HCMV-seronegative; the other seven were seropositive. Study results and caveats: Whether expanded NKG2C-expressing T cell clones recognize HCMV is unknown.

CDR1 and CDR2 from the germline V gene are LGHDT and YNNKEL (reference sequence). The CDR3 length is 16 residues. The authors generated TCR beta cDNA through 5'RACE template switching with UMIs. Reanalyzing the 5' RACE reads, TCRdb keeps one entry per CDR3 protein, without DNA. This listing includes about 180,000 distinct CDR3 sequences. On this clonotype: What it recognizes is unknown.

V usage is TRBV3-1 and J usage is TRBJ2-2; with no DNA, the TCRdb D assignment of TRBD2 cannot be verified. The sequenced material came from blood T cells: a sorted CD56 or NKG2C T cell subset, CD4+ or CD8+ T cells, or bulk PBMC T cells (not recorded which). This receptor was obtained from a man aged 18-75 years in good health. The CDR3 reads CASTPIAGAETGELFF.